This is a list of T cell receptor beta chains from one sample in a study of shared clonotypes between healthy human individuals. The method was immunoSEQ multiplex PCR; TCRdb's version includes in-frame clones alone and lacks a portion of them. Of 950,000 to 1,100,000 clones listed, roughly 70% are singletons. The sequencing sample was made of memory CD4+ T cells sorted from blood. These receptors all stem from a man younger than 35 in good health. Both conserved end residues are part of each CDR3. D genes are given only for firm matches. Only part of the rows carry a size: once, few, many, or a class if the clone is expanded.

j_gene,abundance,d_gene,v_gene,CDR3nt,CDR3aa
TRBJ2-5,.,TRBD1,TRBV7-9,TGTGCCAGCAGCTCGGACAGGGAAGAGACCCAGTACTTC,CASSSDREETQYF
TRBJ2-5,.,TRBD2,TRBV5-1,TGCGCCAGCAGCCTAGGACTAGCGGGAGAGACCCAGTACTTC,CASSLGLAGETQYF
TRBJ1-4,once,.,TRBV5-1,TGCGCCAGCAGCTTGACCGGGACGTTAGAAAAACTGTTTTTT,CASSLTGTLEKLFF
TRBJ2-7,.,.,TRBV29-1,TGCAGCGTCGGGCTCGACCCTCTGGGTCGGGAGCAGTACTTC,CSVGLDPLGREQYF
TRBJ1-5,once,.,TRBV19,TGTGCCAGTAGTATCCCTTTCGAGCCCCAGCATTTT,CASSIPFEPQHF
TRBJ1-1,.,.,TRBV19,TGTGCCAGTAGTATCGAGGTTCACAGAACTGAAGCTTTCTTT,CASSIEVHRTEAFF
TRBJ2-5,once,.,TRBV9,TGTGCCAGCAGCGTCGGGAGCAGTCAAGAGACCCAGTACTTC,CASSVGSSQETQYF
TRBJ1-3,.,.,TRBV19,TGTGCCAGTAGATCCCAGGGGTCTTTTGGAAACACCATATATTTT,CASRSQGSFGNTIYF
TRBJ2-3,.,.,TRBV9,TGTGCCAGCAGCGTAGTAGATACAGATACGCAGTATTTT,CASSVVDTDTQYF
TRBJ2-1,.,.,TRBV7-9,TGTGCCAGCAGCTCAGACATCGGTGAGCAGTTCTTC,CASSSDIGEQFF
TRBJ2-1,.,.,TRBV7-6,TGTGCCAGCAGCTTTTTCGGACTTAGCAATGAGCAGTTCTTC,CASSFFGLSNEQFF
TRBJ1-3,.,.,TRBV11-2,TGTGCCAGCAGCTTAGGGCAGGGAAACACCATATATTTT,CASSLGQGNTIYF
TRBJ2-1,.,TRBD2,TRBV15,TGTGCCACCAGCAGAGCGGGACTAGCGAATGAGCAGTTCTTC,CATSRAGLANEQFF
TRBJ2-3,.,TRBD2,TRBV2,TGTGCCAGCAGTGGCCCTAGCGGGGGGGCGTCCACAGATACGCAGTATTTT,CASSGPSGGASTDTQYF
TRBJ2-2,.,TRBD1,TRBV28,TGTGCCAGCAGCCCCCCCGGACAGGGGGCCACCGGGGAGCTGTTTTTT,CASSPPGQGATGELFF
TRBJ1-5,many,.,TRBV7-2,TGTGCCAGCAGCTTAGGGCAGGGAAGGCCCCAGCATTTT,CASSLGQGRPQHF
TRBJ2-7,.,.,TRBV14,TGTGCCAGCAGCTTCGTTCGGGAGCAGTACTTC,CASSFVREQYF
TRBJ1-1,.,TRBD1,TRBV6-1,TGTGCCAGTTCGACAGGGGACATGAACACTGAAGCTTTCTTT,CASSTGDMNTEAFF
TRBJ2-3,.,.,TRBV7-2,TGTGCCAGCAGAAAAACAGGGTTCAGCACAGATACGCAGTATTTT,CASRKTGFSTDTQYF
TRBJ2-7,.,.,TRBV30,TGTGCCTGGAGTTTCTCATGGACACTCTACGAGCAGTACTTC,CAWSFSWTLYEQYF
TRBJ2-5,.,TRBD2,TRBV13,TGTGCCAGCAGCTTAAGCGGGACTAGCGGGGGAGCTCGGGAGACCCAGTACTTC,CASSLSGTSGGARETQYF
TRBJ2-7,.,.,TRBV28,TGTGCCAGCAGTGCCGGGACGGAGTACTACGAGCAGTACTTC,CASSAGTEYYEQYF
TRBJ2-7,.,TRBD2,TRBV13,TGTGCCAGCAGCTTGGGAACGAAGACTAGCGGGAACTACGAGCAGTACTTC,CASSLGTKTSGNYEQYF
TRBJ2-5,once,TRBD1,TRBV5-1,TGCGCCAGCAGCGCTGGGACAGGGAAAGAGACCCAGTACTTC,CASSAGTGKETQYF
TRBJ2-2,.,.,TRBV28,TGTGCCAGCACCCTAGTTATCACCGGGGAGCTGTTTTTT,CASTLVITGELFF
TRBJ2-1,.,.,TRBV5-6,TGTGCCAGCAGCTTGGTCGATGGCGGGCAGTTCTTC,CASSLVDGGQFF